This TCR beta chain was documented in a study of blood T cell repertoires in COVID-19. Assay used: immunoSEQ multiplex PCR; TCRdb lists only in-frame clones, some missing. This sample has roughly 84,000 clones, with 75% to 90% found just once. The clonotype comes from a woman in her 40s with active or convalescent COVID-19. The sequenced sample was peripheral blood.

The CDR3 spells CASRKTSGSYNEQFF. The CDR3 nucleotides are TGTGCCAGTAGAAAGACTAGCGGCTCCTACAATGAGCAGTTCTTC. J is TRBJ2-1 and V is TRBV19; the match to TRBD2 covers 9 bases. V shed 6 bases and J 0 bases; nucleotides not matched to a gene: 3. Per germline, CDR1 LNHDA and CDR2 SQIVND (reference sequence). The CDR3 spans 15 residues.